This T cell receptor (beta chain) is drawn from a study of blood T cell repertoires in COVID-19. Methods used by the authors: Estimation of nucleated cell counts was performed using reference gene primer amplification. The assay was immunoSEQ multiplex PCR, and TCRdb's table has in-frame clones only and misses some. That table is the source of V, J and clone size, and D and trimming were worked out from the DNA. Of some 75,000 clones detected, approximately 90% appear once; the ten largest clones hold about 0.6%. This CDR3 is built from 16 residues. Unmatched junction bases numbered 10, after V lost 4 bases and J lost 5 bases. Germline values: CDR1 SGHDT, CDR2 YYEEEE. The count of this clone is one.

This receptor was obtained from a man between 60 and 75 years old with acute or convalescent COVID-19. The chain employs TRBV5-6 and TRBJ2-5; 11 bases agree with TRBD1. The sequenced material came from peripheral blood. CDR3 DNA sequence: TGTGCCAGCAGCGTGGACGGACAGGGGGCGTGGGAGACCCAGTACTTC. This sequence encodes CASSVDGQGAWETQYF. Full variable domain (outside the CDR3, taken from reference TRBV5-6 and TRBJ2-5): DAGVTQSPTHLIKTRGQQVTLRCSPKSGHDTVSWYQQALGQGPQFIFQYYEEEERQRGNFPDRFSGHQFPNYSSELNVNALLLGDSALYLCASSVDGQGAWETQYFGPGTRLLVL.